This T cell receptor (beta chain) appears in the sequencing data of a study of CD8 T cells in ankylosing spondylitis (dated by TCRdb to about 2017). For the study in its entirety: T cell receptor beta repertoires were profiled in healthy donors and ankylosing spondylitis patients so that disease-linked TCR variants could be found. The full study cohort comprised around 25 ankylosing spondylitis patients and 85 to 120 healthy donors. Peripheral blood was sampled, and synovial fluid was additionally collected from ankylosing spondylitis patients. Study-wide findings and limitations: The disease-linked clones were reported to be significantly enriched in matched synovial fluid samples from ankylosing spondylitis patients. The disease-linked clones had a CD8+ phenotype and were found at relatively low frequencies in peripheral blood. Blood from ankylosing spondylitis patients appeared to be characterized by a TCR beta motif made up of several highly homologous amino acid variants. Some TCR beta motif variants had previously been reported in synovial fluid and blood of reactive arthritis patients, which suggested common disease-initiation mechanisms.

Synovial fluid samples were matched to blood samples from the same ankylosing spondylitis patients. The CDR3 sequence holds 16 residues, the cysteine and phenylalanine included. Only the CDR3 part of the read is kept: 48 bases, read in frame from the first base. The germline ends are 16 bases apart after V is trimmed by 2 bases and J by 2 bases. Per the germline V gene, SGHRS is the CDR1 and YFSETQ is the CDR2. Comments on this clonotype: Its antigen has not been determined. No base qualities exist here, and no much larger clone lies one base off it.

The listed sequencing device is Illumina HiSeq 2500. Quantitative 5'-RACE with molecular barcodes was used to prepare TCR beta libraries. The original methods were these. To identify disease-linked TCR variants, a new computational method was used, one built on a probabilistic model of VDJ rearrangement. TCRdb reran the public reads through fastp at Q25 and MiXCR, keeping productive beta chains. Identical CDR3 protein sequences are pooled into one entry, listed with their most common genes and DNA. None of the V and J calls come from the authors' own analysis; TCRdb made them. The sample table holds 150,000 to 200,000 distinct CDR3 sequences, of which roughly a third were seen once. Clones ranked in the top ten supply about 6% of the sample.

The chain employs TRBV5-1 and TRBJ2-5; a tentative D match to TRBD2 spans 6 bases. The sequence came from a male donor with ankylosing spondylitis. Sequencing was carried out using synovial fluid, either unsorted or a sorted T cell fraction (not recorded which). The DNA reads TGCGCCAGCAGCTTAGAAGAGAGTAGCGGACAAGAGACCCAGTACTTC. Translated, this gives CASSLEESSGQETQYF.